This passage covers 27 T cell receptor beta chains from one sample sequenced in a study of blood T cells in healthy people across ages. A J-beta primer mix and a sample-barcoded 5' primer were used in a second PCR of roughly 6 to 11 cycles. TCRdb reanalysed the 5' RACE reads using MiXCR and keeps one entry per CDR3 protein. The table includes some 1.5 million distinct CDR3 sequences, 28% detected once. Material for sequencing was blood. These receptors all come from a woman aged 30 to 39 in good health.

This sequence joins TRBV10-3 and TRBJ2-1, with 11 bases aligning to TRBD1. Germline V gene data show CDR1 as ENHRY and CDR2 as SYGVKD. The CDR3 length is 14 residues. The trim removed 8 bases at V and 7 bases at J, leaving 7 bases unmatched. The CDR3 loop reads CAIGRDRGLNEQFF. For the CDR3, the DNA is TGTGCCATCGGGAGGGACAGGGGGTTAAATGAGCAGTTCTTC.

The chain employs TRBV10-3 and TRBJ2-1; 16 nucleotides agree with TRBD2. V trimming: 5 bases; J trimming: 0 bases; junction bases outside the gene matches: 7. Germline loops: CDR1 ENHRY, CDR2 SYGVKD. The CDR3 contains 19 residues. CDR3 bases: TGTGCCATCAGTCCCCCGGGACTAGCGGGAGGGCCCTCCTACAATGAGCAGTTCTTC. This translates into CAISPPGLAGGPSYNEQFF.

This clonotype came up many times. The chain links TRBV12-3 or TRBV12-4 to TRBJ2-5; 9 bases map to TRBD1. The CDR3 extends over 15 amino acids. Germline trimming cut 5 bases from V and 5 bases from J; bases unmatched to any gene: 9. CDR3 sequence: CASSLGTGRSETQYF. The CDR3 coding sequence is TGTGCCAGCAGTCTAGGGACAGGGAGGAGTGAGACCCAGTACTTC.

The gene calls are TRBV5-1 and TRBJ2-7, with 12 bases matching TRBD2. Germline values: CDR1 SGHRS, CDR2 YFSETQ. This CDR3 comprises 16 residues. V lost 3 bases and J lost 7; bases outside the gene matches: 11. CDR3 amino acids: CASSSNPLAGGQEQYF. The CDR3 DNA reads as TGCGCCAGCAGCTCTAATCCTCTAGCGGGAGGGCAAGAGCAGTACTTC.

On this clonotype itself: Since a much larger clone is just one base distant, this may be a read error. CDR3 sequence: CSARRASGSNEQYF. In nucleotides, the CDR3 is TGCAGTGCTAGACGAGCTAGCGGGAGTAATGAGCAGTACTTC. The chain joins TRBV20-1 to TRBJ2-7, with 10 positions matching TRBD2. This CDR3 has 14 residues. V lost 2 bases, J lost 7 bases, and 8 bases stayed unmatched. From germline, CDR1 is DFQATT and CDR2 SNEGSKA (reference sequence).

The table lists this clonotype with a few counts. This chain links TRBV7-3 with TRBJ2-3, with 8 nucleotides matching TRBD1. The length of the CDR3 is 16 residues. Germline CDR1 is SGHTA and CDR2 is FQGTGA. Trimming took 4 bases from V and 4 from J; bases not matched to a gene: 10. The CDR3 coding sequence is TGTGCCAGCAGCTCGGACAGGGCGCGCGGGGCAGATACGCAGTATTTT. It is translated as CASSSDRARGADTQYF.

A few counts support this clonotype. This chain links TRBV7-9 with TRBJ2-1; D may correspond to TRBD1 or TRBD2 (5 bases each). This CDR3 contains 16 residues. The germline CDR1 and CDR2 sequences are SEHNR and FQNEAQ (reference sequence). V was trimmed by 5 bases and J by 4 bases, leaving 18 bases between them. The CDR3 loop is CASSTRGIGVYNEQFF. CDR3 nucleotide sequence: TGTGCCAGCAGCACGAGGGGTATTGGGGTTTACAATGAGCAGTTCTTC. Looking up the rest from reference TRBV7-9 and TRBJ2-1 gives the full variable domain: DTGVSQNPRHKITKRGQNVTFRCDPISEHNRLYWYRQTLGQGPEFLTYFQNEAQLEKSRLLSDRFSAERPKGSFSTLEIQRTEQGDSAMYLCASSTRGIGVYNEQFFGPGTRLTVL.

The genes are TRBV20-1 and TRBJ1-2; D gene unclear. From germline, CDR1 is DFQATT and CDR2 SNEGSKA (reference sequence). V lost 0 bases and J 8 bases, leaving 7 bases between the germline ends. The length of the CDR3 is 11 residues. The CDR3 loop reads CSARELRGYTF. The CDR3 coding sequence is TGCAGTGCTAGAGAGTTGAGGGGCTACACCTTC.

The gene calls are TRBV20-1 and TRBJ1-2; 7 nucleotides line up with TRBD1. Germline values: CDR1 DFQATT, CDR2 SNEGSKA (reference sequence). J gave up 8 bases and V 6 bases, and 6 bases lay outside the gene matches. The CDR3 length is 11 residues. The CDR3 here is CSAQGVRGYTF. CDR3 nucleotide sequence: TGCAGTGCGCAGGGGGTTCGGGGCTACACCTTC.

This clonotype has a handful of counts. V is TRBV7-9 and J is TRBJ2-5; TRBD2 aligns across 7 bases. Germline lookup yields CDR1 SEHNR and CDR2 FQNEAQ (reference sequence). V dropped 1 base and J dropped 3; count of bases not matched to a gene: 5. CDR3 length: 15 amino acids. The DNA of the CDR3 is TGTGCCAGCAGCTTAGATTCGGCGGGAGAAGAGACCCAGTACTTC. This encodes CASSLDSAGEETQYF.

This clonotype was seen a few times. The chain combines TRBV12-3 or TRBV12-4 with TRBJ1-1, with 8 bases aligning to TRBD1. V trimming: 6 bases; J trimming: 7 bases; junction bases outside the gene matches: 7. The CDR3 length is 13 residues. The CDR3 region has the DNA TGTGCCAGCAGCACGGACAGGGACAATGAAGCTTTCTTT. This translates into CASSTDRDNEAFF.

This clonotype turned up a few times. The gene calls are TRBV5-4 and TRBJ2-7; D is undetermined. This CDR3 has 15 residues. Trimming removed 0 bases from V and 7 bases from J, with 17 bases in between. In germline, CDR1 is SGHNT, CDR2 YYREEE (reference sequence). The CDR3 loop reads CASSLGRASLGEQYF. DNA for the CDR3: TGTGCCAGCAGCTTGGGAAGGGCGAGTCTTGGGGAGCAGTACTTC.

This clonotype was counted between two and nine times. In DNA form, the CDR3 reads TGTGCCAGCAGCTTAGCGGGGGGGATGGAGACCCAGTACTTC. Protein sequence: CASSLAGGMETQYF. The V call is TRBV7-6, the J call TRBJ2-5; 7 nucleotides match TRBD2. The V segment lost 0 bases and the J segment 5 bases; nucleotides outside the gene matches: 3. CDR1 and CDR2 (germline): SGHVS, FNYEAQ. This CDR3 region has 14 residues.

V and J are TRBV20-1 and TRBJ2-3, with 12 bases that match TRBD1. The V segment lost 2 bases and the J segment 4 bases; nucleotides outside the gene matches: 10. Germline CDR1 reads DFQATT; CDR2 reads SNEGSKA (reference sequence). This CDR3 is 17 amino acids long. CDR3 amino acids: CSARRDWDRGRADTQYF. As DNA, the CDR3 is TGCAGTGCTAGAAGGGATTGGGACAGGGGGCGCGCAGATACGCAGTATTTT.

V is TRBV10-3 and J is TRBJ1-5; 10 bases fit TRBD1. With V trimmed by 6 bases and J by 7 bases, 9 bases remained unmatched. Germline V gene sequence: CDR1 ENHRY, CDR2 SYGVKD. CDR3 length: 15 residues. CDR3 residues: CAISPGTGELQPQHF. CDR3 coding DNA: TGTGCCATCAGCCCCGGGACAGGGGAACTGCAGCCCCAGCATTTT.

As to this clonotype: A much more abundant neighbour one base away suggests this may be a read error. This rearrangement joins TRBV6-6 to TRBJ2-1; the match to TRBD2 covers 9 bases. The CDR3 loop spans 15 amino acids. Germline V gene lookup returns CDR1 MNHNY and CDR2 SVGAGI (reference sequence). With 6 bases clipped from V and 8 bases from J, the junction kept 11 bases outside the gene matches. The CDR3 DNA reads TGTGCCAGCAGGGAGGCGGGGGGGTTTACTGATGAGCAGTTCTTC. Amino acids: CASREAGGFTDEQFF.

This clonotype was observed at least ten times. The chain links TRBV5-1 to TRBJ1-1, with 8 bases aligning to TRBD1. This CDR3 is 16 amino acids long. Unmatched junction bases numbered 4, after V lost 0 bases and J lost 0 bases. Germline CDR1 reads SGHRS; CDR2 reads YFSETQ. CDR3 in DNA: TGCGCCAGCAGCTTGGGGACAGGGAAAATGAACACTGAAGCTTTCTTT. Translating it yields CASSLGTGKMNTEAFF.

This clonotype was picked up a small number of times. This sequence joins TRBV5-1 and TRBJ2-7, with a weak D call TRBD1 (5 bases). The CDR3 length is 16 residues. V lost 0 bases, J lost 1 base, and 14 bases lay in between. In germline, CDR1 is SGHRS, CDR2 YFSETQ. The CDR3 here is CASSLGAAGPSYEQYF. CDR3 DNA: TGCGCCAGCAGCTTGGGCGCCGCAGGGCCTTCCTACGAGCAGTACTTC.

This clonotype appeared many times. One end of the junction is discordant with germline, which a read error may explain. The chain carries TRBV5-1 and TRBJ1-2, with D perhaps matching TRBD1 (5 bases). CDR1 and CDR2 from the germline V gene are SGHRS and YFSETQ. The CDR3 runs 13 residues. The chain's CDR3 is CASSLEGTYGYTF. The CDR3 DNA reads as TGTGCCAGCAGTTTGGAGGGGACCTATGGCTACACCTTC.

The chain is built from TRBV2 and TRBJ2-5; a weak D match, TRBD1 (6 bases). The DNA matches TRBJ2-7 better at its end, which makes the J call doubtful. CDR3 length: 13 amino acids. Looked up from germline, CDR1 is SNHLY and CDR2 is FYNNEI. The CDR3 loop reads CANQTGTGYEQYF. DNA for the CDR3: TGTGCCAACCAAACAGGGACGGGATACGAGCAGTACTTC.

This clonotype was counted a few times. This chain joins TRBV5-1 and TRBJ2-5; no firm D call. The CDR3 is 13 amino acids. V dropped 4 bases and J dropped 4 bases, with 11 bases sitting between them. Germline V lookup: CDR1 SGHRS, CDR2 YFSETQ. The CDR3 coding sequence is TGCGCCAGCAGCGACCGAAGGGCAGAGACCCAGTACTTC. As protein: CASSDRRAETQYF.

The chain uses TRBV5-1 and TRBJ1-1; weak D call: TRBD1 (5 bases). V lost 5 bases, J lost 2 bases, and 13 bases lay in between. The CDR3 consists of 14 residues. From germline, CDR1 is SGHRS and CDR2 YFSETQ. This CDR3 is CASSNGAGNTEAFF. The CDR3 DNA reads as TGCGCCAGCAGTAATGGGGCAGGTAACACTGAAGCTTTCTTT.

The V call is TRBV28, the J call TRBJ1-5; 7 bases line up with TRBD1. J gave up 7 bases and V 6 bases, and 12 bases lay outside the gene matches. Germline loops: CDR1 MDHEN, CDR2 SYDVKM. The CDR3 is 15 residues long. The CDR3 DNA sequence: TGTGCCAGCAGGCCCGGAGGGGGCGCAAGGCAGCCCCAGCATTTT. It yields the protein CASRPGGGARQPQHF.

The chain employs TRBV12-3 or TRBV12-4 and TRBJ2-4; 11 positions match TRBD2. With 1 base clipped from V and 13 bases from J, the junction kept 12 bases outside the gene matches. The CDR3 covers 16 residues. The CDR3 region is CASSLGTSGRAGEQYF. The CDR3 region has the DNA TGTGCCAGCAGTTTAGGTACTAGCGGGAGAGCTGGGGAGCAGTACTTC.

There are a few counts of this clonotype. Here the CDR3 reads CSVFGLPKSSYNEQFF. In DNA, the CDR3 is TGCAGCGTCTTCGGACTACCTAAAAGCTCCTACAATGAGCAGTTCTTC. The chain is built from TRBV29-1 and TRBJ2-1; D may be TRBD2 (6 bases). V dropped 6 bases and J dropped 0 bases, with 18 bases sitting between them. Germline assignment: CDR1 SQVTM and CDR2 ANQGSEA. The CDR3 sequence is 16 residues long.

V and J are TRBV28 and TRBJ2-1; D ambiguous. In germline, CDR1 is MDHEN, CDR2 SYDVKM. The CDR3 is made up of 15 amino acids. V was trimmed by 8 bases and J by 7 bases, leaving 21 bases between them. CDR3 coding DNA: TGTGCCAGCCGGAGCACGGCCCCCTTCCCAAATGAGCAGTTCTTC. Protein: CASRSTAPFPNEQFF.

V usage is TRBV11-3 and J usage is TRBJ2-3; D may match TRBD1 or TRBD2 (5 bases each). The CDR3 length is 16 residues. V lost 5 bases and J 6 bases, leaving 21 bases between the germline ends. Germline CDR1 is SGHNT and CDR2 is YENEEA. CDR3 in DNA: TGTGCCAGCAGCGTTGTTCCGGGACCTGGTAACGATACGCAGTATTTT. This codes for CASSVVPGPGNDTQYF.